This T cell receptor beta chain was sequenced during a study of identical twins. At least ten counts were recorded for this clonotype. Germline V gene data show CDR1 as SEHNR and CDR2 as FQNEAQ (reference sequence). The J segment lost 5 bases and the V segment lost 5 bases, leaving 8 bases of the junction unmatched. The CDR3 spans 15 residues. Using its own MiXCR run on the 5' RACE reads, TCRdb lists one record per CDR3 protein. The profile shows 750,000 to 950,000 distinct CDR3 sequences, about 12% of them singletons. The sample also formed part of further work on yellow fever vaccine responses in identical twins.

The sample comprised PBMCs. The chain joins TRBV7-9 to TRBJ2-1, with 8 bases aligning to TRBD2. The receptor's source is a woman under 30 in good health. Written as DNA, the CDR3 is TGTGCCAGCAGCGTGTCTACTAGCGGAGACAATGAGCAGTTCTTC. It is translated as CASSVSTSGDNEQFF. The whole variable domain, remainder taken from reference TRBV7-9 and TRBJ2-1, is DTGVSQNPRHKITKRGQNVTFRCDPISEHNRLYWYRQTLGQGPEFLTYFQNEAQLEKSRLLSDRFSAERPKGSFSTLEIQRTEQGDSAMYLCASSVSTSGDNEQFFGPGTRLTVL.